This T cell receptor (beta chain) was found in a study of T cells in Graves' hyperthyroidism and ophthalmopathy. Study-level results: A 13 V-J model separated ophthalmopathy from stable hyperthyroidism. In validation, the model predicted ophthalmopathy. These predictions came a median roughly 6 months before onset.

About this clonotype itself: The antigen is undetermined.

In patients aged 18 to 65, hyperthyroidism was newly diagnosed, with duration under 2 months. The diagnoses drew upon clinical symptoms, serum thyroxine and TRAb, thyroid ultrasound and orbital computed tomography. The source material, RNA transcripts, was used to amplify TCR beta CDR3 regions. A set of HTBI primers served as the primers for a first-round RT-PCR of the TCR CDR3. TCRdb reprocessed the multiplex PCR reads with MiXCR, giving one entry per CDR3 protein. Here the sample spans roughly 630,000 distinct CDR3 sequences, roughly 14% being singletons. This CDR3 spans 13 amino acids. Germline lookup yields CDR1 SEHNR and CDR2 FQNEAQ (reference sequence). Trimming stripped 5 bases from V and 5 bases from J, with 12 bases between.

Material: blood. This clonotype was obtained from a young woman with Graves' hyperthyroidism. This chain uses TRBV7-9 with TRBJ2-5; D gene uncertain. CDR3 region: CASSQLEWETQYF. The DNA of the CDR3 is TGTGCCAGCAGCCAGTTGGAGTGGGAGACCCAGTACTTC.